What follows describes a single T cell receptor beta chain. Its antigen is unidentified. Here immunoSEQ multiplex PCR was the method, and the copy in TCRdb shows in-frame clones only, minus some. Of 86,000 or so clones listed, 93% are singletons. This sample stems from a study of human versus mouse CDR3 diversity and MHC coevolution. Study context: The immunoSEQ assay reportedly detects one in 200,000 T cells.

Study-level results: Human T cells underwent selection on roughly six different MHC II alleles. Mice had fewer CDR3 deletions and insertions than humans on average.

Sequencing was done on a sample of naive CD4+ T cells from blood. The subset is: CD45RO-negative CD62L-positive naive CD4 T cells. The sequence came from a person aged 30 to 70 in good health.

In DNA, the CDR3 is TGTGCCAGCAGCTTAAGGACAGTTAACACTGAAGCTTTCTTT. Protein product: CASSLRTVNTEAFF. The chain couples TRBV5-6 to TRBJ1-1; perhaps TRBD1 as D (6 bases). Germline V lookup: CDR1 SGHDT, CDR2 YYEEEE. The CDR3 loop spans 14 amino acids. The V end was cut by 2 bases, the J end by 2 bases, with 10 bases between.